Each of the 27 T cell receptor beta chains below was sequenced from the same sample in a study of T cell repertoires in cytomegalovirus infection. TCRdb reanalysed the reads using MiXCR and keeps one entry per CDR3 protein. The sample lists nearly 550,000 distinct CDR3 sequences, approximately 15% occurring once. Sequencing input: CD8+ T cells from PBMCs. Receptor source: a human donor in good health (CMV status not recorded). Some clones in this sample may be carry-over from other donors' samples.

There are a few counts of this clonotype. This sequence joins TRBV2 and TRBJ2-2; 7 nucleotides agree with TRBD2. Germline values: CDR1 SNHLY, CDR2 FYNNEI. There are 18 residues in the CDR3. The V segment lost 6 bases and the J segment 1 base; nucleotides outside the gene matches: 14. The CDR3 sequence is CASRPRASGAMNTGELFF. The DNA of the CDR3 is TGTGCCAGCAGGCCGCGGGCTAGCGGAGCTATGAACACCGGGGAGCTGTTTTTT.

In its sample, this clonotype was seen a few times. This chain connects TRBV20-1 to TRBJ1-1; D call uncertain. V lost 5 bases and J lost 0, with 7 bases in between. The CDR3 is 12 residues long. Looked up from germline, CDR1 is DFQATT and CDR2 is SNEGSKA (reference sequence). The CDR3 coding sequence is TGCAGTGCTTGGACGCTGAACACTGAAGCTTTCTTT. This sequence encodes CSAWTLNTEAFF.

The chain links TRBV13 to TRBJ1-2; D is unclear. The CDR3 is 16 amino acids. The V and J ends lost 0 bases and 4 bases respectively, with 15 bases between them. The germline CDR1 and CDR2 sequences are PRHDT and FYEKMQ (reference sequence). The CDR3 sequence: CASSLGADPKGYGYTF. CDR3 nucleotide sequence: TGTGCCAGCAGCTTAGGGGCAGATCCTAAAGGCTATGGCTACACCTTC.

This clonotype was detected once. The junction departs from germline at one end; a sequencing error may be responsible. The rearrangement uses TRBV19 and TRBJ1-2, with 10 bases matching TRBD1. This CDR3 has 14 amino acids. CDR1 and CDR2 from the germline V gene are LNHDA and SQIVND (reference sequence). CDR3 DNA sequence: TGTGCCAGTAGTACGGGACAGGGGTACTATTGCTACACCTTC. Its protein product is CASSTGQGYYCYTF.

The CDR3 DNA sequence: TGCAGTGCTCCCATTCGCTCCTACAATGAGCAGTTCTTC. This sequence encodes CSAPIRSYNEQFF. The chain combines TRBV20-1 with TRBJ2-1; D ambiguous. The CDR3 extends over 13 amino acids. Trimming removed 5 bases at V and 0 bases at J, with 8 bases between. Germline V gene data show CDR1 as DFQATT and CDR2 as SNEGSKA (reference sequence).

This clonotype was seen repeatedly, ten times or more. The chain uses TRBV7-9 and TRBJ2-2; 9 nucleotides align to TRBD2. Germline trimming cut 1 base from V and 2 bases from J; bases unmatched to any gene: 8. This CDR3 comprises 18 residues. Germline loops: CDR1 SEHNR, CDR2 FQNEAQ (reference sequence). This chain's CDR3 is CASSLEVRLAGNTGELFF. The CDR3, as DNA: TGTGCCAGCAGCTTAGAGGTCCGGCTAGCGGGAAACACCGGGGAGCTGTTTTTT.

This clonotype showed up many times. The chain uses TRBV7-2 and TRBJ2-2; D gene unclear. This CDR3 region has 14 residues. Germline V lookup: CDR1 SGHTA, CDR2 FQGNSA. With 6 bases removed from V and 5 bases from J, the gap between germline ends came to 13 bases. The CDR3 here is CASRTPGVTGELFF. Here the CDR3 DNA reads TGTGCCAGCAGGACTCCAGGTGTGACCGGGGAGCTGTTTTTT.

This clonotype occurred a few times. V and J are TRBV5-1 and TRBJ1-4, with D hard to call. The CDR3 has 15 residues. The ends were cut back, 5 bases at V and 3 bases at J, with 14 bases in the middle. Germline V gene data show CDR1 as SGHRS and CDR2 as YFSETQ. The CDR3 nucleotides are TGCGCCAGCAGGGATGGGGAAGGAGCTAATGAAAAACTGTTTTTT. Translation gives CASRDGEGANEKLFF.

This chain uses TRBV5-1 with TRBJ2-1; D ambiguous. This CDR3 has 11 residues. CDR1 and CDR2 from the germline V gene are SGHRS and YFSETQ. V was pared by 3 bases and J by 12 bases, with 10 bases between. The CDR3 DNA sequence: TGCGCCAGCAGCTCTGACGTCAGGCAGTTCTTC. Residues: CASSSDVRQFF.

The V gene is TRBV29-1, the J gene TRBJ2-1; D unresolved. This CDR3 has 15 amino acids. Germline CDR1 reads SQVTM; CDR2 reads ANQGSEA. Trimming removed 2 bases from V and 0 bases from J, with 11 bases in between. CDR3 coding DNA: TGCAGCGTTGAAATGTCGACAACCTCCTACAATGAGCAGTTCTTC. Protein: CSVEMSTTSYNEQFF.

This clonotype was observed a few times. The chain carries TRBV4-2 and TRBJ2-7, with D tentatively TRBD2 (5 bases). Germline-derived CDR1 and CDR2 are LGHNA and YNFKEQ. With 0 bases removed from V and 3 bases from J, the gap between germline ends came to 18 bases. This CDR3 spans 17 amino acids. DNA of the CDR3: TGTGCCAGCAGCCAAGATCTCCGGAGACTACCACACTACGAGCAGTACTTC. Its translation is CASSQDLRRLPHYEQYF.

This clonotype showed up many times. The genes are TRBV7-6 and TRBJ2-3; the match to TRBD2 covers 7 bases. Per the germline V gene, CDR1 is SGHVS and CDR2 is FNYEAQ. The V and J ends lost 1 base and 0 bases, in that order; junction bases with no gene match: 4. CDR3 length: 16 amino acids. The CDR3 protein is CASSLELASSTDTQYF. In DNA, the CDR3 is TGTGCCAGCAGCTTAGAACTAGCGAGCAGCACAGATACGCAGTATTTT.

The sample holds many counts of this clonotype. V usage is TRBV28 and J usage is TRBJ2-1, with 7 positions matching TRBD2. The CDR3 has 16 residues. Germline loops: CDR1 MDHEN, CDR2 SYDVKM. Trimming took 4 bases from V and 0 from J; bases not matched to a gene: 6. The CDR3 DNA reads TGTGCCAGCAGTTCTCTAGCGGAGAGCTCCTACAATGAGCAGTTCTTC. Translation: CASSSLAESSYNEQFF. The complete variable domain, with remaining parts taken from reference TRBV28 and TRBJ2-1, reads DVKVTQSSRYLVKRTGEKVFLECVQDMDHENMFWYRQDPGLGLRLIYFSYDVKMKEKGDIPEGYSVSREKKERFSLILESASTNQTSMYLCASSSLAESSYNEQFFGPGTRLTVL.

V is TRBV20-1 and J is TRBJ1-2; the match to TRBD1 covers 10 bases. Germline V gene lookup returns CDR1 DFQATT and CDR2 SNEGSKA (reference sequence). Trimming cost V 0 bases and J 5 bases; bases outside gene matches: 12. This CDR3 is built from 17 residues. DNA for the CDR3: TGCAGTGCTAGAGACCGGGACAGGGGCCCCTCTAGGTATGGCTACACCTTC. Translating it yields CSARDRDRGPSRYGYTF.

In its sample, this clonotype was seen many times. The rearrangement links TRBV11-2 to TRBJ2-7; 8 bases fit TRBD1. CDR1 is SGHAT, CDR2 FQNNGV, per germline. This CDR3 is 14 amino acids long. J lost 5 bases, V lost 5 bases, and 8 bases had no gene match. CDR3 in DNA: TGTGCCAGCAGCCGTCGGACAGGGAGTAACGAGCAGTACTTC. It codes for CASSRRTGSNEQYF. Filled out from reference TRBV11-2 and TRBJ2-7, the complete variable domain reads EAGVAQSPRYKIIEKRQSVAFWCNPISGHATLYWYQQILGQGPKLLIQFQNNGVVDDSQLPKDRFSAERLKGVDSTLKIQPAKLEDSAVYLCASSRRTGSNEQYFGPGTRLTVT.

This clonotype was counted ten times or more. The chain is built from TRBV12-3 or TRBV12-4 and TRBJ1-5, with D possibly TRBD1 on 5 matching bases. The CDR3 spans 13 residues. V was pared by 3 bases and J by 4 bases, with 7 bases between. For the CDR3, the DNA is TGTGCCAGCAGTTTTTGGGGGAATCAGCCCCAGCATTTT. Translating it yields CASSFWGNQPQHF.

Ten or more counts support this clonotype. The CDR3 DNA follows: TGTGCCAGCAGCCCCCGGGACAGACATTACGAGCAGTACTTC. As protein: CASSPRDRHYEQYF. The chain carries TRBV7-2 and TRBJ2-7; TRBD1 matches 7 bases. CDR1 and CDR2 (germline): SGHTA, FQGNSA. The CDR3 is made up of 14 amino acids. Trimming took 5 bases from V and 4 from J; bases not matched to a gene: 8.

This clonotype was observed a few times. The chain is built from TRBV6-5 and TRBJ2-1; 9 nucleotides line up with TRBD2. Germline V gene sequence: CDR1 MNHEY, CDR2 SVGAGI. This CDR3 has 16 amino acids. V lost 0 bases to trimming and J lost 4 bases; unmatched junction nucleotides: 4. The DNA for the CDR3 is TGTGCCAGCAGTTACTCGGTTAGCGGGGGATACAATGAGCAGTTCTTC. As protein: CASSYSVSGGYNEQFF.

This chain joins TRBV9 and TRBJ2-1, with D perhaps matching TRBD1 or TRBD2 (5 bases each). CDR3 size: 13 residues. The V and J ends lost 0 bases and 6 bases respectively, with 7 bases between them. Germline V gives CDR1 SGDLS, CDR2 YYNGEE. The CDR3: CASSVAGPNEQFF. CDR3 coding DNA: TGTGCCAGCAGCGTAGCGGGACCCAATGAGCAGTTCTTC.

Here the CDR3 DNA reads TGCAGCGTTGACAGCGGACAGACTAGCACAGATACGCAGTATTTT. This encodes CSVDSGQTSTDTQYF. The V gene is TRBV29-1, the J gene TRBJ2-3, with D possibly being TRBD1 (6 bases). The CDR3 length is 15 residues. The V end was cut by 3 bases, the J end by 0 bases, with 13 bases between. Germline CDR1 reads SQVTM; CDR2 reads ANQGSEA.

This clonotype was picked up one time. A much larger clone sits a single nucleotide away, making a read error possible. This chain uses TRBV28 with TRBJ2-7; no reliable D call. Trimming took 10 bases from V and 7 from J, leaving 17 bases between them. Germline values: CDR1 MDHEN, CDR2 SYDVKM. This CDR3 contains 12 residues. DNA for the CDR3: TGTGCCATCCCAAACCGTGTAAATGAGCAGTACTTC. Amino acids: CAIPNRVNEQYF.

V usage is TRBV29-1 and J usage is TRBJ2-7; tentatively, D is TRBD1 (5 bases). Germline values: CDR1 SQVTM, CDR2 ANQGSEA. Trimming took 0 bases from V and 1 from J, leaving 13 bases between them. The CDR3 contains 15 residues. CDR3 nucleotides: TGCAGCGTTGAAGATGGAACAGGAGCTTCCTACGAGCAGTACTTC. Its protein is CSVEDGTGASYEQYF.

V gene TRBV12-3 or TRBV12-4 combines with J gene TRBJ2-1; D gene uncertain. The CDR3 has 13 residues. V lost 7 bases, J lost 3 bases, and 10 bases lay in between. As DNA, the CDR3 is TGTGCCAGCACCTCGGTAGACTACAATGAGCAGTTCTTC. Protein product: CASTSVDYNEQFF.

Many counts were recorded for this clonotype. The rearrangement joins TRBV7-2 to TRBJ2-1; TRBD2 aligns across 11 bases. J was trimmed by 2 bases and V by 4 bases; bases with no gene match: 7. The CDR3 is made up of 17 amino acids. Germline V CDR1 and CDR2: SGHTA, FQGNSA. CDR3 region: CASSSLSGGAAYNEQFF. In nucleotides, the CDR3 is TGTGCCAGCAGCTCCCTTAGCGGGGGGGCCGCCTACAATGAGCAGTTCTTC. The variable domain in full, completed from reference TRBV7-2 and TRBJ2-1, reads GAGVSQSPSNKVTEKGKDVELRCDPISGHTALYWYRQSLGQGLEFLIYFQGNSAPDKSGLPSDRFSAERTGGSVSTLTIQRTQQEDSAVYLCASSSLSGGAAYNEQFFGPGTRLTVL.

This clonotype has just one count. The rearrangement links TRBV5-6 to TRBJ1-2; D uncertain. The CDR3 loop spans 12 amino acids. Looked up from germline, CDR1 is SGHDT and CDR2 is YYEEEE. V was cut by 9 bases and J by 7 bases, with 16 bases left in between. CDR3 region: CANTGPTVGYTF. CDR3 nucleotide sequence: TGTGCCAACACCGGTCCCACGGTTGGCTACACCTTC.

Turning to this clonotype: One end of the junction is discordant with germline, which a read error may explain. The chain uses TRBV6-5 and TRBJ2-3; 9 bases map to TRBD2. This CDR3 is built from 18 residues. Germline loops: CDR1 MNHEY, CDR2 SVGAGI. The CDR3 loop reads CSSSYSAVTSGRTDTQYF. CDR3 coding DNA: TGTTCCAGCAGTTACTCGGCCGTGACTAGCGGAAGAACAGATACGCAGTATTTT.

This clonotype was picked up many times. This chain joins TRBV7-8 and TRBJ1-6, with unresolved D. The germline V and J ends were trimmed by 5 bases and 0 bases, with 8 bases remaining between them. CDR1 is SGHVS and CDR2 is FQNEAQ in the germline V gene. The CDR3 loop spans 15 amino acids. The CDR3 is CASSPYSSYNSPLHF. CDR3 coding DNA: TGTGCCAGCAGCCCCTACAGCTCCTATAATTCACCCCTCCACTTT.